The clone carrying this TCR beta chain was counted a few times. Its antigen is not identified. The data were obtained in a study of shared clonotypes between healthy human individuals. It was into CD45RA+ naive and CD45RA-negative memory subsets that the CD4+ cells were split. Study results and limitations: Naive CD4 clonotypes overlapped across several donors at roughly 5.1%. All-four-donor shared clonotypes had higher generation probabilities than non-shared clonotypes did.

Libraries were prepared by immunoSEQ multiplex PCR; TCRdb keeps only in-frame clonotypes and omits some of them. The repertoire holds under 1,100,000 clones, with 65% to 75% as singletons. Source material: memory CD4+ T cells sorted from blood. The subset denotes: CD45RA-negative fraction. This receptor was obtained from a man between 18 and 29 years old in good health.

The CDR3 spells CASSVGRPLGEQFF. CDR3 bases: TGTGCCAGCAGCGTAGGTAGACCCCTGGGTGAGCAGTTCTTC. The chain couples TRBV9 to TRBJ2-1, with D uncertain. This CDR3 is built from 14 residues. V lost 0 bases and J 9 bases, leaving 13 bases between the germline ends. Germline values: CDR1 SGDLS, CDR2 YYNGEE.